Listed here are 21 T cell receptor beta chains from one sample, sequenced in a study of blood T cell repertoires in COVID-19. Libraries were prepared by immunoSEQ multiplex PCR; TCRdb keeps only in-frame clonotypes and omits some of them. The repertoire holds roughly 200,000 clones, with roughly 83% as singletons. Material: peripheral blood. These receptors were collected from a woman between 35 and 50 years old with COVID-19, enrolled during active disease.

The genes are TRBV2 and TRBJ1-5; D perhaps matches TRBD1 (5 bases). Trimming left V 3 bases short and J 0 bases short, with 12 bases between. The CDR3 runs 16 residues. Germline V gene data show CDR1 as SNHLY and CDR2 as FYNNEI. CDR3 in DNA: TGTGCCAGCAGTGACAGGGCAGTTTATAGCAATCAGCCCCAGCATTTT. Its protein product is CASSDRAVYSNQPQHF.

This clone has just a few counts. V and J are TRBV5-1 and TRBJ2-7; possibly TRBD1 for D (5 bases). The CDR3 covers 15 residues. Germline CDR1 and CDR2: SGHRS and YFSETQ. Trimming stripped 0 bases from V and 6 bases from J, with 16 bases between. This CDR3 reads CASSLANQGGGEQYF. CDR3 coding DNA: TGCGCCAGCAGCTTGGCCAATCAGGGTGGCGGCGAGCAGTACTTC.

The chain links TRBV30 to TRBJ2-2, with a possible D match to TRBD2 (5 bases). Trimming stripped 8 bases from V and 4 bases from J, with 14 bases between. CDR1 GTSNPN and CDR2 SVGIG come from the germline V gene (reference sequence). The length of the CDR3 is 13 residues. The CDR3 DNA follows: TGTGCCGGACTTAGGTGGTCCACCGGGGAGCTGTTTTTT. Translating it yields CAGLRWSTGELFF.

The DNA for the CDR3 is TGTGCCAGCAGCTTCAATCTCCTCGGGACAGGCAGGACCGGGGAGCTGTTTTTT. Translated: CASSFNLLGTGRTGELFF. The V call is TRBV7-2, the J call TRBJ2-2; TRBD1 matches at 8 bases. This CDR3 is 18 amino acids long. From germline, CDR1 is SGHTA and CDR2 FQGNSA. V lost 3 bases to trimming and J lost 5 bases; unmatched junction nucleotides: 14.

This chain joins TRBV30 and TRBJ2-4, with D maybe TRBD1 (6 bases). CDR1 is GTSNPN and CDR2 is SVGIG in the germline V gene (reference sequence). Trimming stripped 1 base from V and 4 bases from J, with 8 bases between. The CDR3 runs to 13 residues. This chain's CDR3 is CAWSGQGKNIQYF. CDR3 DNA sequence: TGTGCCTGGAGTGGGCAGGGGAAAAACATTCAGTACTTC.

This clone was counted a single time. The chain carries TRBV4-2 and TRBJ1-1; D not resolved. Germline-derived CDR1 and CDR2 are LGHNA and YNFKEQ. The ends were cut back, 1 base at V and 0 bases at J, with 9 bases in the middle. The CDR3 totals 15 residues. CDR3 nucleotides: TGTGCCAGCAGCCAAGGCGGGTTGATGAACACTGAAGCTTTCTTT. Its translation is CASSQGGLMNTEAFF.

This clone showed up just a few times. The CDR3 nucleotides read TGTGCCAGTAGACGGGACAGGGCCGACACCGGGGAGCTGTTTTTT. This gives the protein CASRRDRADTGELFF. V is TRBV19 and J is TRBJ2-2; TRBD1 matches 9 bases. The germline V gene has CDR1 LNHDA and CDR2 SQIVND (reference sequence). The V gene end was trimmed by 6 bases and the J gene end by 3 bases; junction bases not matched to a gene: 5. The CDR3 covers 15 residues. Complete variable domain (other parts from reference TRBV19 and TRBJ2-2): DGGITQSPKYLFRKEGQNVTLSCEQNLNHDAMYWYRQDPGQGLRLIYYSQIVNDFQKGDIAEGYSVSREKKESFPLTVTSAQKNPTAFYLCASRRDRADTGELFFGEGSRLTVL.

This clone came up many times. J is TRBJ2-7 and V is TRBV7-8; weak D call: TRBD2 (6 bases). V was shortened by 1 base and J by 3 bases, with 16 bases between the two germline ends. CDR1 SGHVS and CDR2 FQNEAQ come from the germline V gene. The CDR3 totals 16 residues. CDR3 in amino acids: CASSLGRRRGYYEQYF. CDR3 nucleotides: TGTGCCAGCAGCTTAGGCAGGCGGCGGGGATACTACGAGCAGTACTTC.

The chain joins TRBV27 to TRBJ2-1; D is possibly TRBD1 (5 bases). The CDR3 is 15 amino acids. V was cut by 2 bases and J by 3 bases, with 11 bases left in between. Germline V CDR1 and CDR2: MNHEY, SMNVEV (reference sequence). The CDR3, as DNA: TGTGCCAGCAGTTTAAATCAGGGCAGCTACAATGAGCAGTTCTTC. Amino acid sequence: CASSLNQGSYNEQFF.

This chain uses TRBV6-5 with TRBJ1-2; D unclear. Trimming stripped 9 bases from V and 3 bases from J, with 14 bases between. Germline CDR1 and CDR2: MNHEY and SVGAGI. The CDR3 covers 13 residues. The DNA of the CDR3 is TGTGCCAGTGATCCAGCGAGAGACTATGGCTACACCTTC. This translates into CASDPARDYGYTF.

The V call is TRBV30, the J call TRBJ2-5; tentatively, D is TRBD1 (6 bases). CDR3 length equals 15 residues. Per the germline V gene, CDR1 is GTSNPN and CDR2 is SVGIG (reference sequence). Trimming shortened V by 2 bases and J by 7 bases, and 20 bases separated the two germline ends. CDR3 coding DNA: TGTGCCTGGAGTACGTCGAGGCAGGGGTTATTGACCCAGTACTTC. As protein: CAWSTSRQGLLTQYF.

The chain joins TRBV18 to TRBJ1-5; perhaps TRBD1 as D (5 bases). In germline, CDR1 is KGHSH, CDR2 LQKENI. The V end lost 5 bases, the J end lost 8 bases, and 16 bases lay between the germline ends. This CDR3 has 14 amino acids. CDR3 region: CASSVGGQGEPQHF. CDR3 nucleotide sequence: TGTGCCAGCTCAGTAGGTGGGCAAGGGGAGCCCCAGCATTTT.

A note on this clone: A read error may account for a junction end that differs from germline. The chain links TRBV10-1 to TRBJ2-7; TRBD2 aligns across 9 bases. Germline assignment: CDR1 WNHNN and CDR2 SYGVQD (reference sequence). The CDR3 extends over 12 amino acids. The CDR3, as DNA: TGCGCCAGCAGTGAGTCGAGGCGGGGGGGACCCTTC. It is translated as CASSESRRGGPF.

This clone occurred a few times. The J gene is TRBJ1-5, the V gene TRBV4-1, with 8 bases that match TRBD1. The CDR3 loop spans 15 amino acids. The junction had 4 bases not matched to a gene; V was cut back by 2 bases and J by 4 bases. The V gene's germline CDR1 is MGHRA and CDR2 YSYEKL. CDR3 region: CASSQWTGSNQPQHF. CDR3 coding DNA: TGCGCCAGCAGCCAATGGACAGGGTCGAATCAGCCCCAGCATTTT.

The gene calls are TRBV6-6 and TRBJ2-3; 9 nucleotides line up with TRBD2. The CDR3 covers 13 residues. The germline CDR1 and CDR2 sequences are MNHNY and SVGAGI (reference sequence). Trimming at V came to 10 bases and at J to 4 bases, leaving 6 bases not matched to a gene. CDR3 bases: TGTGCCATCGCGGGGGGGCGACCAGATACGCAGTATTTT. Translated, it gives CAIAGGRPDTQYF.

This chain joins TRBV2 and TRBJ2-2; 8 bases line up with TRBD1. Germline V gives CDR1 SNHLY, CDR2 FYNNEI. CDR3 length: 12 amino acids. Trimming at V came to 2 bases and at J to 11 bases, leaving 1 base not matched to a gene. CDR3 nucleotides: TGTGCCAGCAGTGAACAGGGGGCAGAGCTGTTTTTT. It specifies CASSEQGAELFF.

The rearrangement joins TRBV2 to TRBJ2-3; weak D call: TRBD2 (5 bases). Per the germline V gene, CDR1 is SNHLY and CDR2 is FYNNEI. Trimming stripped 2 bases from V and 2 bases from J, with 11 bases between. The CDR3 length is 15 residues. This chain's CDR3 is CASSESSGYTDTQYF. Written as DNA, the CDR3 is TGTGCCAGCAGTGAATCGTCGGGGTACACAGATACGCAGTATTTT.

The chain joins TRBV4-1 to TRBJ2-3, with TRBD2 matching over 12 bases. Germline loops: CDR1 MGHRA, CDR2 YSYEKL. Germline trimming cut 4 bases from V and 3 bases from J; bases unmatched to any gene: 14. This CDR3 is 19 amino acids long. The CDR3 sequence: CASSPTLLAGGRSTDTQYF. The CDR3 coding sequence is TGCGCCAGCAGCCCCACCCTACTAGCGGGAGGACGATCGACAGATACGCAGTATTTT.

The gene calls are TRBV5-4 and TRBJ2-3; the match to TRBD1 covers 10 bases. The length of the CDR3 is 15 residues. In germline, CDR1 is SGHNT, CDR2 YYREEE (reference sequence). J was trimmed by 9 bases and V by 5 bases; bases with no gene match: 12. In DNA, the CDR3 is TGTGCCAGCAGACCTAGGGGACAGGGGATTGAGACGCAGTATTTT. It encodes CASRPRGQGIETQYF.

This chain joins TRBV15 and TRBJ1-4; a possible D gene is TRBD1 (5 bases). The CDR3 contains 13 residues. CDR1 is LNHNV, CDR2 YYDKDF, per germline (reference sequence). The V gene lost 8 bases and the J gene lost 4 bases, with 11 bases spanning the gap. CDR3 region: CATQGADNEKLFF. CDR3 coding DNA: TGTGCCACCCAAGGGGCCGATAATGAAAAACTGTTTTTT.

This chain connects TRBV4-1 to TRBJ2-2; D is possibly TRBD1 (5 bases). Germline V CDR1 and CDR2: MGHRA, YSYEKL. With 1 base removed from V and 7 bases from J, the gap between germline ends came to 13 bases. The length of the CDR3 is 15 residues. CDR3 amino acids: CASSQVSGMSGELFF. In DNA, the CDR3 is TGCGCCAGCAGCCAAGTGTCAGGGATGAGCGGGGAGCTGTTTTTT.